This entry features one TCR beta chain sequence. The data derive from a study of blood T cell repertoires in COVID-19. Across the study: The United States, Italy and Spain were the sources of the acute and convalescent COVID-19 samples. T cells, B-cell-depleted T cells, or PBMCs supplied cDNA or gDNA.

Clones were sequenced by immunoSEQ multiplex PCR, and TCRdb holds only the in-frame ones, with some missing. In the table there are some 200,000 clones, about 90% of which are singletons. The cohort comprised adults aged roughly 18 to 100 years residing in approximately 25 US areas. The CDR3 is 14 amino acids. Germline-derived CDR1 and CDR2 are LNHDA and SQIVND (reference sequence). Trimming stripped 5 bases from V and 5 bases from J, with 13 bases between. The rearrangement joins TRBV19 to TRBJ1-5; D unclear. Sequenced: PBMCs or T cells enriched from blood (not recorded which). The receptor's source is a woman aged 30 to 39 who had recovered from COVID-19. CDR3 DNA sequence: TGTGCCAGTAGTCGAGAATCGTACGATCAGCCCCAGCATTTT. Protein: CASSRESYDQPQHF.